Following are 8 T cell receptor beta chains from one sample sequenced in a study of blood T cell repertoires in COVID-19. The data were produced by immunoSEQ multiplex PCR, yet TCRdb's version contains in-frame clones alone and is incomplete. Here the sample spans about 210,000 clones, around 80% being singletons. Sequences were obtained from peripheral blood. The receptors were gathered from a woman of 80 years or more with COVID-19, enrolled during active disease.

The chain combines TRBV2 with TRBJ1-2; 7 nucleotides match TRBD1. Germline V gene data show CDR1 as SNHLY and CDR2 as FYNNEI. The CDR3 totals 14 residues. V was clipped by 6 bases and J by 4 bases; unmatched bases: 8. In nucleotides, the CDR3 is TGTGCCAGCAGGAAAGACAGGGTGGTCTATGGCTACACCTTC. This codes for CASRKDRVVYGYTF.

The V call is TRBV21-1, the J call TRBJ1-5; whether TRBD1, the table's D call, matches the DNA was not checked. TRBV21-1 is noted as a pseudogene. This CDR3 is 15 amino acids long. In DNA, the CDR3 is TGTGCCAGCAGCAAAGATTGCAGGCCCTATCAGCCCCAGCATTTT. Its protein is CASSKDCRPYQPQHF.

CDR3 protein: CASSLWPRGNTEAFF. The CDR3 DNA sequence: TGTGCCAGCAGCCTGTGGCCCCGGGGGAACACTGAAGCTTTCTTT. The chain links TRBV7-2 to TRBJ1-1; D not resolved. Deletions cut 5 bases from V and 1 base from J, with 14 bases between. CDR1 SGHTA and CDR2 FQGNSA come from the germline V gene. The CDR3 has 15 residues.

The chain recombines TRBV4-1 with TRBJ1-2; 8 bases line up with TRBD1. Germline V CDR1 and CDR2: MGHRA, YSYEKL. The ends lost 2 bases at V and 4 bases at J; junction bases unmatched: 9. The CDR3 sequence is 16 residues long. The CDR3 reads CASSQPDRVRAYGYTF. In DNA form, the CDR3 reads TGCGCCAGCAGCCAACCGGACAGGGTACGCGCCTATGGCTACACCTTC.

The gene calls are TRBV30 and TRBJ2-2, with D possibly being TRBD2 (5 bases). The ends were cut back, 4 bases at V and 5 bases at J, with 17 bases in the middle. CDR3 length: 15 amino acids. Germline values: CDR1 GTSNPN, CDR2 SVGIG (reference sequence). CDR3 sequence (DNA): TGTGCCTGGACTGAGGCCCCTGGAGGTACCGGGGAGCTGTTTTTT. It encodes CAWTEAPGGTGELFF.

CDR3 bases: TGCAGCGTGCTAATACTCGGCACCGGGGAGCTGTTTTTT. It translates to CSVLILGTGELFF. The J gene is TRBJ2-2, the V gene TRBV29-1; no firm D call. Trimming took off 6 bases at V and 4 bases at J, with 12 bases between the two ends. Per the germline V gene, CDR1 is SQVTM and CDR2 is ANQGSEA. There are 13 residues in the CDR3.

This clone was seen just once. The chain carries TRBV5-1 and TRBJ2-1; D unclear. The CDR3 totals 12 residues. The germline gives CDR1 SGHRS, CDR2 YFSETQ. V lost 3 bases, J lost 9 bases, and 10 bases lay in between. The CDR3 DNA reads TGCGCCAGCAGCTGGGCGCTGGGTGAGCAGTTCTTC. It codes for CASSWALGEQFF. The full variable domain, with the rest looked up from reference TRBV5-1 and TRBJ2-1, is KAGVTQTPRYLIKTRGQQVTLSCSPISGHRSVSWYQQTPGQGLQFLFEYFSETQRNKGNFPGRFSGRQFSNSRSEMNVSTLELGDSALYLCASSWALGEQFFGPGTRLTVL.

This clone was detected only a few times. The chain combines TRBV7-2 with TRBJ2-5; the D gene is possibly TRBD2 (6 bases). Between the trimmed V and J ends, which lost 5 bases and 0 bases, there was a span of 22 bases. Germline V gene sequence: CDR1 SGHTA, CDR2 FQGNSA. The CDR3 consists of 18 residues. Here the CDR3 reads CASSAGLASNQYQETQYF. DNA of the CDR3: TGTGCCAGCAGCGCCGGTCTAGCGTCTAATCAGTACCAAGAGACCCAGTACTTC.